This TCR beta chain stems from a study of shared clonotypes between healthy human individuals (dated by TCRdb to 2020 to 2022). For the study in its entirety: The cohort included a few men and a couple of women between 18 and 49 years of age. For each donor, CD4 naive and CD4 memory were each given three plates, CD8 naive was given two plates, and CD8 memory was given one plate. Blood TCR repertoires of 5 or 6 healthy adults were deeply sequenced to estimate repertoire size and the extent of clonotype sharing between individuals. To increase sequencing depth and limit assay-specific biases, different laboratories used diverse techniques to prepare libraries and sequence TCR repertoires. Leukapheresis yielded between about 0.8 and 8.9 billion PBMCs per donor.

TCR CDR3 regions were amplified from genomic DNA by multiplex PCR using the deep immunoSEQ assay. Extracted genomic DNA from each cell subset was spread evenly across all wells of several immunoSEQ 96-well plates, with each plate serving as a replicate. For sorted subsets, each replicate PCR was loaded with roughly 190 ng genomic DNA, equivalent to some 31,000 T cell genomes. The purified libraries were quantified using a Qubit 3.0 fluorometer, sized with a Bioanalyzer 2100, and then quantified again using the KAPA Library Quantification kit. Each immunoSEQ 96-well plate was sequenced on its own single-read 150-cycle Illumina NextSeq 550 flow cell. The published analysis was carried out like this. Because the immunoSEQ output held only junctional sequences and lacked quality scores, the filtering could not match the filtering applied to full-length reads. To assign V/J genes and CDR3, sequences were annotated against IMGT germline references using PyIR, a Python wrapper for IgBLAST v1.9. Reads with weak V/J assignments (E-value above 1e-6), missing CDR3, stop codons, out-of-frame junctions, or ambiguous translated residues were removed. V3J clonotypes were defined as sequences sharing the same inferred V gene, J gene, and CDR3 amino acid sequence. The percentage overlap between two repertoires was calculated by dividing the number of shared unique clonotypes by the size of the smaller repertoire. Three approaches were used to assess repertoire richness: RTK rarefaction, the Chao1 estimator, and Recon v2.1 estimates of unobserved clonotypes. Generation probabilities for all TCRbeta clonotypes obtained by the gDNA method from a handful of donors were computed using OLGA. TCRdb obtained this table from immuneACCESS and retained in-frame rearrangements with V and J assigned. These tables miss some clones; where compared with another copy, unresolved V genes account for less than half of the shortfall, and the remainder is unexplained. V and J calls and clone size are as listed in that table; D and trimming were resolved from the DNA. The sample yields roughly 2 million clones; roughly 94% were counted once. Jointly, the top ten make up 0.13% of the sample.

The donors were healthy, HIV-negative adults with no recently reported acute infections or vaccinations. All donors were Caucasian adults living in Nashville, Tennessee, USA. CD4+ T cells were enriched through magnetic negative selection, after which naive cells were positively selected on CD45RA and the remaining negative fraction served as the memory subset. Blood was collected by leukapheresis, and PBMCs were isolated by Ficoll-Histopaque density gradient centrifugation and then cryopreserved in liquid nitrogen vapor phase. Purity and quantity of every magnetically sorted T cell population were checked by analytical flow cytometry. From each sorted fraction, genomic DNA was isolated and quantified by UV absorbance on a Nanodrop 2000c. V sheds 0 bases and J sheds 1 base, leaving 10 bases between their ends. The CDR3 runs 15 residues from the cysteine to the phenylalanine. The kept DNA is CDR3 alone, 45 bases in frame from the first base. CDR1 and CDR2, looked up from the germline V gene, are LGHNA and YSLEER.

Concerning this clone itself: Its antigen remains unidentified. Per-base qualities were not stored, and no clone one base away is much larger.

Points the paper makes about the study in general: When a few donors were compared, the shared fraction of clonotypes was around 4.6% for naive CD4, 3.5% to 4% for naive CD8, 2.3% for memory CD4, and approximately 0.4% for memory CD8. Sampling was restricted to blood, and TCR repertoires in tissue are likely to differ from TCR repertoires in blood. Pairwise subsampling indicated that sequencing depth was expected to affect the degree of clonotype sharing among donors. Larger estimated clonotype richness was generally found for naive subsets than for memory subsets. Rarefaction of sorted-subset datasets indicated incomplete sequencing despite the large sequencing depth. Higher generation probabilities were observed for clonotypes shared by all four sorted-subset donors than for non-shared clonotypes. Because the study included only a small number of donors, the genetic and exposure-history diversity represented was limited.

The sequence was collected from a man aged 18 to 30 in good health. The specimen was naive CD4+ T cells sorted from blood. The sample's cell subset or site label, in plain terms: CD45RA+ positively selected. The chain employs TRBV4-3 and TRBJ2-7; the best D guess is TRBD2, with 6 bases matching. DNA sequence: TGCGCCAGCAGCCAAGAGTCCGGGGGATCCTACGAGCAGTACTTC. Its amino acids are CASSQESGGSYEQYF.